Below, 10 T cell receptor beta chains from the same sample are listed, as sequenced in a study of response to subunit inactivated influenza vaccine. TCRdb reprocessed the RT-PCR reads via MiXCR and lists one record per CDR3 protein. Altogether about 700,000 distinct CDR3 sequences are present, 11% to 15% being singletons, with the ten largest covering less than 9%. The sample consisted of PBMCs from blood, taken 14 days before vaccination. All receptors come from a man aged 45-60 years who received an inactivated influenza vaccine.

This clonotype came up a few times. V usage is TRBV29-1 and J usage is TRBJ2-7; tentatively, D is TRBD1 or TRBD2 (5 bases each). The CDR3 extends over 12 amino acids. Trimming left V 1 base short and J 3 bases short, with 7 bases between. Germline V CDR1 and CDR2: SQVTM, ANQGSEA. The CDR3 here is CSVEGDHYEQYF. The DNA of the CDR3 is TGCAGCGTTGAAGGGGACCACTACGAGCAGTACTTC.

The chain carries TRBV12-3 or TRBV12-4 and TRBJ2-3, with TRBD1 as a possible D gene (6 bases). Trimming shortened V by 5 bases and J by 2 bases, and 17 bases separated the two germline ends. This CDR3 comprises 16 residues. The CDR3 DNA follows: TGTGCCAGCAGTCCCACCGGGACAAAGAACACAGATACGCAGTATTTT. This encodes CASSPTGTKNTDTQYF.

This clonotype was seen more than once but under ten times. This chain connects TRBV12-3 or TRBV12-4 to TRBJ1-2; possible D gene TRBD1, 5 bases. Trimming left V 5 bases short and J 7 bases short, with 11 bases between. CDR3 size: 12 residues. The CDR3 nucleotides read TGTGCCAGCAGTCTCTCCGGGGCTGGCTACACCTTC. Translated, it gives CASSLSGAGYTF.

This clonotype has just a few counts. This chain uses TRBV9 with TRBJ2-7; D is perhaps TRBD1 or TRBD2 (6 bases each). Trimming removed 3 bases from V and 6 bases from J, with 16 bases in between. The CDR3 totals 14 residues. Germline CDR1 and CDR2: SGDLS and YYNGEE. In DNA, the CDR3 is TGTGCCAGCAGCGGCCGACAGGTCGGGGGCGAGCAGTACTTC. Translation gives CASSGRQVGGEQYF. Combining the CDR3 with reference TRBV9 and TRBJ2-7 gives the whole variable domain DSGVTQTPKHLITATGQRVTLRCSPRSGDLSVYWYQQSLDQGLQFLIQYYNGEERAKGNILERFSAQQFPDLHSELNLSSLELGDSALYFCASSGRQVGGEQYFGPGTRLTVT.

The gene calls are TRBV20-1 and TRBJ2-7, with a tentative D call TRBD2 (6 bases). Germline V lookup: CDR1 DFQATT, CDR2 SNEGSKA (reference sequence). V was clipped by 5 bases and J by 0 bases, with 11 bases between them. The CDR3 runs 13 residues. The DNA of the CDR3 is TGCAGTGCTGAGGGGACTCTCTCCTACGAGCAGTACTTC. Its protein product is CSAEGTLSYEQYF.

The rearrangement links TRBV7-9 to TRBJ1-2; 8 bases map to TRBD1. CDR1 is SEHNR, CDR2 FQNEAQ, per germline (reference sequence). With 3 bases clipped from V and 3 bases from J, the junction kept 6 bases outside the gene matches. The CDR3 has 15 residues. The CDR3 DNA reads TGTGCCAGCAGCTTGGTGGACAGGGCACACTATGGCTACACCTTC. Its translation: CASSLVDRAHYGYTF.

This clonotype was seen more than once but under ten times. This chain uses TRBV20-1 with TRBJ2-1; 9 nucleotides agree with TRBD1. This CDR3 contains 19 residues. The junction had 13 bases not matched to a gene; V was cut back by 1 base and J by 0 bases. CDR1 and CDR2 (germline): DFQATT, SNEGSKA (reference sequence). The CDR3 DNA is TGCAGTGCTAGAGGGGGAGGACAGGGGCTAACGAGCTCCTACAATGAGCAGTTCTTC. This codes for CSARGGGQGLTSSYNEQFF.

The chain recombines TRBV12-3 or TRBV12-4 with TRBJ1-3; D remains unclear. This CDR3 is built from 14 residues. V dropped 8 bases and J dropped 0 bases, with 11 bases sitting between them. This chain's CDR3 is CASGIGFSGNTIYF. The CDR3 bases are TGTGCCAGCGGTATCGGGTTCTCTGGAAACACCATATATTTT.

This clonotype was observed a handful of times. The CDR3, as DNA: TGTGCCAGCAGTTCCCGGGGCTCGTTAGGAGAGACCCAGTACTTC. Translating gives CASSSRGSLGETQYF. V gene TRBV27 combines with J gene TRBJ2-5; D assignment may be TRBD1 or TRBD2 (5 bases each). The CDR3 runs 15 residues. Per germline, CDR1 MNHEY and CDR2 SMNVEV (reference sequence). V was trimmed by 4 bases and J by 4 bases, leaving 16 bases between them.

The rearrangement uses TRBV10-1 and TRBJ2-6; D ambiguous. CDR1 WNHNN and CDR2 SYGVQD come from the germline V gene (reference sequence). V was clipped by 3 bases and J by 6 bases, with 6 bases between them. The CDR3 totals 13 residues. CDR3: CASSDSEANVLTF. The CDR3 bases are TGCGCCAGCAGTGATTCCGAGGCCAACGTCCTGACTTTC.